This TCR beta chain derives from a study of a mutant IDH1 vaccine in newly diagnosed glioma. Study as a whole: Eight vaccinations went to patients in weeks 1, 3, 5, 7, 11, 15, 19, 23. Of treated patients, approximately 62% were men and 37.5% women, averaging roughly 40 years. Those enrolled had earlier been treated with radiotherapy, temozolomide, or both, mostly both. Study conclusions and caveats: Pseudoprogression seemingly bore no relation to changes in top peripheral T cell clonotypes.

CDR3 length equals 15 residues. From germline, CDR1 is SEHNR and CDR2 FQNEAQ (reference sequence). V lost 5 bases and J lost 5; bases outside the gene matches: 9. Noted time point: week 5, during vaccination. Topical imiquimod was applied with each vaccine dose, which held 300 ug of mutant IDH1 20-mer peptide. Comment on this clone: Its antigen is still unknown.

Data came from immunoSEQ multiplex PCR; TCRdb stores just in-frame clones and leaves some out. Altogether more than 40,000 clones are present, around four fifths being singletons, with the ten largest covering about 1.7%. The sequence came from a woman between 40 and 55 years old with glioma. Sample: PBMCs, taken from a glioma patient whose treatment included an IDH1 peptide vaccine. This chain links TRBV7-9 with TRBJ1-1; TRBD1 aligns across 9 bases. The DNA of the CDR3 is TGTGCCAGCAGCCGCGTACAGGGGGCTTTTACTGAAGCTTTCTTT. Translation gives CASSRVQGAFTEAFF.